The 25 T cell receptor beta chains in this list originate from one sample, sequenced in a study of low-dose radiotherapy and immunotherapy resistance in tumors. TRAV- and TRBV-specific primers, spanning alpha and beta chains, primed first-strand cDNA. Both a constant-region primer and a V-primer adapter served to amplify TCRs across approximately 19 PCR cycles. One entry per CDR3 protein results from TCRdb running MiXCR on the reads. The data contain 80,000 or so distinct CDR3 sequences, around 17% of them singletons. Time point meaning: after trial treatment. Treatment described: LDRT plus nivolumab, ipilimumab, low-dose cyclophosphamide and aspirin (RACIN trial). Specimen: PBMCs, collected after low-dose radiotherapy plus immunotherapy. All receptors come from a male donor with prostate cancer.

This clonotype was recorded many times. The chain recombines TRBV24-1 with TRBJ2-5; TRBD2 might be the D (6 bases). Germline CDR1 is KGHDR and CDR2 is SFDVKD. CDR3 length equals 16 residues. Trimming took 2 bases from V and 1 from J, leaving 13 bases between them. This chain's CDR3 is CATSDSRFGSQETQYF. The CDR3 DNA sequence: TGTGCCACCAGTGATTCGCGCTTCGGGAGCCAAGAGACCCAGTACTTC.

This clonotype was recorded at least ten times. This chain joins TRBV2 and TRBJ2-2; D is possibly TRBD1 or TRBD2 (5 bases each). Trimming stripped 8 bases from V and 3 bases from J, with 13 bases between. The CDR3 has 14 residues. Germline V lookup: CDR1 SNHLY, CDR2 FYNNEI. CDR3 nucleotide sequence: TGTGCCAGCCGGACCCTGGGGGACACCGGGGAGCTGTTTTTT. It specifies CASRTLGDTGELFF.

This clonotype occurred many times. The chain employs TRBV5-4 and TRBJ2-5; 10 bases are shared with TRBD2. The junction had 3 bases not matched to a gene; V was cut back by 2 bases and J by 5 bases. The length of the CDR3 is 14 residues. Germline V gene lookup returns CDR1 SGHNT and CDR2 YYREEE (reference sequence). The CDR3 coding sequence is TGTGCCAGCAGCTTAGCTAGCGGGAGTGAGACCCAGTACTTC. This sequence encodes CASSLASGSETQYF.

The V gene is TRBV18, the J gene TRBJ1-1; D uncertain. The V gene's germline CDR1 is KGHSH and CDR2 LQKENI. CDR3 length: 13 residues. Trimming took off 2 bases at V and 1 base at J, with 5 bases between the two ends. The CDR3 is CASSPERNTEAFF. The CDR3 DNA reads as TGTGCCAGCTCACCAGAACGGAACACTGAAGCTTTCTTT.

At least ten counts were recorded for this clonotype. The chain links TRBV6-2 or TRBV6-3 to TRBJ1-2; 7 nucleotides agree with TRBD1. V lost 8 bases and J lost 5; bases outside the gene matches: 8. CDR1 and CDR2 from the germline V gene are MNHEY and SVGEGT. This CDR3 comprises 13 residues. The CDR3 bases are TGTGCCAGCCTTCCTCCAGGGGGTTATGGCTACACCTTC. Amino acids: CASLPPGGYGYTF.

This clonotype was seen ten or more times. V gene TRBV14 combines with J gene TRBJ2-2; TRBD1 aligns across 10 bases. CDR1 is SGHDN, CDR2 FVKESK, per germline. V lost 3 bases and J lost 6; bases outside the gene matches: 7. The CDR3 is made up of 16 amino acids. The CDR3 sequence: CASSQSRDRGPGELFF. DNA for the CDR3: TGTGCCAGCAGCCAGAGCCGGGACAGGGGTCCCGGGGAGCTGTTTTTT.

This clonotype was observed at least ten times. J is TRBJ1-6 and V is TRBV28; D is possibly TRBD1 (5 bases). The CDR3 is 18 amino acids. Germline V gene sequence: CDR1 MDHEN, CDR2 SYDVKM. Trimming stripped 4 bases from V and 0 bases from J, with 16 bases between. The CDR3 nucleotides read TGTGCCAGCAGTTCCACGCGGGACCCGAGCTCCTATAATTCACCCCTCCACTTT. It codes for CASSSTRDPSSYNSPLHF.

This clonotype was counted ten times or more. V and J are TRBV21-1 and TRBJ2-4; TRBD1 was called by the table and not checked on the DNA. TRBV21-1 is designated a pseudogene. CDR3 length: 13 amino acids. The CDR3 bases are TGTGCCAGCAGCCAGGGGCCCAAAAACATTCAGTACTTC. Its translation is CASSQGPKNIQYF.

This clonotype was detected ten times or more. The J gene is TRBJ2-7, the V gene TRBV12-3 or TRBV12-4; the match to TRBD2 covers 7 bases. The junction had 3 bases not matched to a gene; V was cut back by 0 bases and J by 4 bases. This CDR3 has 14 amino acids. The CDR3 region has the DNA TGTGCCAGCAGTTTAGCGGGAGGGCCTTACGAGCAGTACTTC. Translated: CASSLAGGPYEQYF.

This clonotype was counted many times. The chain has TRBV6-2 or TRBV6-3 and TRBJ2-1; D is unclear. CDR1 and CDR2 (germline): MNHEY, SVGEGT. V lost 7 bases and J 6 bases, leaving 16 bases between the germline ends. This CDR3 has 14 residues. The CDR3, as DNA: TGTGCCAGCACCTACCGACTGGTTGGCAATGAGCAGTTCTTC. Encoded protein: CASTYRLVGNEQFF.

This clonotype has a count of ten or more. J is TRBJ2-2 and V is TRBV29-1; D unresolved. This CDR3 region has 10 residues. The V gene's germline CDR1 is SQVTM and CDR2 ANQGSEA. V was trimmed by 4 bases and J by 8 bases, leaving 5 bases between them. CDR3 bases: TGCAGCGTTGCTATGGGGGAGCTGTTTTTT. It yields the protein CSVAMGELFF.

Many counts were recorded for this clonotype. The J gene is TRBJ2-2, the V gene TRBV19; 8 positions agree with TRBD1. Germline CDR1 is LNHDA and CDR2 is SQIVND (reference sequence). The CDR3 contains 15 residues. The V segment lost 7 bases and the J segment 0 bases; nucleotides outside the gene matches: 4. The CDR3 sequence: CASNKQGANTGELFF. In DNA, the CDR3 is TGTGCCAGTAATAAACAGGGGGCGAACACCGGGGAGCTGTTTTTT.

This clonotype has ten or more counts. V is TRBV19 and J is TRBJ2-1, with unresolved D. The CDR3 extends over 14 amino acids. V was pared by 6 bases and J by 2 bases, with 11 bases between. CDR1 is LNHDA and CDR2 is SQIVND in the germline V gene (reference sequence). The CDR3 loop reads CASRTIGPYNEQFF. The CDR3 DNA is TGTGCCAGTAGGACAATCGGTCCCTACAATGAGCAGTTCTTC.

At least ten counts were recorded for this clonotype. The J gene is TRBJ1-2, the V gene TRBV6-2 or TRBV6-3; the D gene is possibly TRBD1 (5 bases). Germline CDR1 reads MNHEY; CDR2 reads SVGEGT. The CDR3 spans 12 residues. Trimming took 5 bases from V and 3 from J, leaving 7 bases between them. CDR3 sequence: CASSETDYGYTF. CDR3 DNA: TGTGCCAGCAGTGAGACAGACTATGGCTACACCTTC.

This clonotype was seen many times. The V and J genes are TRBV28 and TRBJ1-2, with 7 bases that match TRBD1. The CDR3 runs to 13 residues. Trimming cost V 7 bases and J 7 bases; bases outside gene matches: 9. Germline V CDR1 and CDR2: MDHEN, SYDVKM. CDR3 sequence: CASIQGVTGGYTF. As DNA, the CDR3 is TGTGCCAGCATTCAGGGGGTTACTGGTGGCTACACCTTC.

This clonotype came up many times. The chain links TRBV27 to TRBJ2-7; D call uncertain. Deletions cut 4 bases from V and 0 bases from J, with 13 bases between. This CDR3 contains 15 residues. Germline V gene data show CDR1 as MNHEY and CDR2 as SMNVEV (reference sequence). The CDR3 region is CASSSRTVSSYEQYF. CDR3 coding DNA: TGTGCCAGCAGTTCGAGGACGGTAAGCTCCTACGAGCAGTACTTC.

This clonotype showed up many times. The V gene is TRBV7-9, the J gene TRBJ2-7, with TRBD2 matching over 8 bases. The CDR3 is made up of 13 amino acids. Germline lookup yields CDR1 SEHNR and CDR2 FQNEAQ (reference sequence). Trimming cost V 2 bases and J 6 bases; bases outside gene matches: 3. This CDR3 is CASSLMGTSEQYF. CDR3 bases: TGTGCCAGCAGCTTAATGGGGACTAGCGAGCAGTACTTC.

There are many counts of this clonotype. J is TRBJ2-3 and V is TRBV7-2; TRBD2 matches 14 bases. The trim removed 6 bases at V and 2 bases at J, leaving 4 bases unmatched. CDR1 and CDR2 from the germline V gene are SGHTA and FQGNSA. The CDR3 has 16 amino acids. The CDR3: CASRTTSGRVTDTQYF. The CDR3 nucleotides read TGTGCCAGCAGAACGACTAGCGGGAGGGTCACAGATACGCAGTATTTT. Full variable domain (remainder filled in from reference TRBV7-2 and TRBJ2-3): GAGVSQSPSNKVTEKGKDVELRCDPISGHTALYWYRQSLGQGLEFLIYFQGNSAPDKSGLPSDRFSAERTGGSVSTLTIQRTQQEDSAVYLCASRTTSGRVTDTQYFGPGTRLTVL.

This clonotype was counted at least ten times. This rearrangement joins TRBV4-1 to TRBJ2-5; TRBD1 aligns across 7 bases. After removal of 4 bases from V and 5 bases from J, the junction contained 7 bases not matched to a gene. Germline loops: CDR1 MGHRA, CDR2 YSYEKL. The CDR3 is 14 amino acids. The CDR3 coding sequence is TGCGCCAGCAGCCCTTACAGGGGCTGGGAGACCCAGTACTTC. It encodes CASSPYRGWETQYF.

This clonotype was seen repeatedly, ten times or more. The chain joins TRBV3-1 to TRBJ2-1; 11 bases agree with TRBD2. Germline V gives CDR1 LGHDT, CDR2 YNNKEL (reference sequence). After removal of 4 bases from V and 7 bases from J, the junction contained 6 bases not matched to a gene. The CDR3 contains 15 residues. DNA of the CDR3: TGTGCCAGCAGCCCGACTAGCGGGATGTCGAATGAGCAGTTCTTC. As protein: CASSPTSGMSNEQFF.

There are many counts of this clonotype. This rearrangement joins TRBV6-2 or TRBV6-3 to TRBJ2-6; D remains ambiguous. Trimming shortened V by 7 bases and J by 1 base, and 5 bases separated the two germline ends. CDR1 MNHEY and CDR2 SVGEGT come from the germline V gene. This CDR3 comprises 13 residues. The CDR3 DNA follows: TGTGCCAGCACCCCTTCTGGGGCCAACGTCCTGACTTTC. It is translated as CASTPSGANVLTF.

The table lists this clonotype with many counts. V and J are TRBV20-1 and TRBJ2-1; D is perhaps TRBD1 (5 bases). The CDR3 runs 11 residues. Germline-derived CDR1 and CDR2 are DFQATT and SNEGSKA (reference sequence). The V end was cut by 5 bases, the J end by 7 bases, with 9 bases between. CDR3 sequence: CSAERGNEQFF. The CDR3 DNA sequence: TGCAGTGCTGAAAGGGGTAATGAGCAGTTCTTC.

In its sample, this clonotype was seen many times. The chain couples TRBV6-5 to TRBJ1-6; D is unresolved. V lost 2 bases to trimming and J lost 11 bases, with 13 bases between them. Germline V gives CDR1 MNHEY, CDR2 SVGAGI. The CDR3 spans 14 residues. The CDR3 sequence: CASSYRVGETPLHF. The DNA of the CDR3 is TGTGCCAGCAGTTACAGGGTGGGCGAGACACCCCTCCACTTT.

This clonotype was counted many times. The genes are TRBV12-3 or TRBV12-4 and TRBJ1-4, with no clear D. V gave up 3 bases and J gave up 4 bases, with 12 bases separating them. The CDR3 consists of 15 residues. This CDR3 reads CASSFLGSGNEKLFF. DNA of the CDR3: TGTGCCAGCAGTTTCCTCGGGTCGGGTAATGAAAAACTGTTTTTT.

This clonotype was counted many times. V usage is TRBV5-1 and J usage is TRBJ2-2, with 8 positions matching TRBD1. V dropped 4 bases and J dropped 5; count of bases not matched to a gene: 13. The CDR3 contains 17 residues. CDR1 SGHRS and CDR2 YFSETQ come from the germline V gene. CDR3 nucleotide sequence: TGCGCCAGCAGCCTGGCTGAATGGACAGGGCGAACCGGGGAGCTGTTTTTT. It yields the protein CASSLAEWTGRTGELFF.